A single T cell receptor (beta chain) is shown here with its context. Its antigen is not known. V gave up 7 bases and J gave up 2 bases, with 10 bases separating them. Germline assignment: CDR1 SQVTM and CDR2 ANQGSEA. CDR3 length: 12 amino acids. The data derive from a study of T cell responses to AZD1222 COVID-19 vaccine. Whole-study context: The study pooled second doses at about 4 or about 12 weeks.

Libraries were prepared by immunoSEQ multiplex PCR; TCRdb keeps only in-frame clonotypes and omits some of them. The sample holds 120,000 or so clones, roughly 90% seen once. Whole-study results and caveats: Clonal diversity may have been underestimated, and the donors were mostly white British, with more females than males. Unmutated regions of variants are reportedly targeted by nearly half of spike-specific TCRs. Every sample of the repertoires postdated the peak T cell response.

The sample in question was peripheral blood, obtained on day 0 of AZD1222 vaccination. The source of this sequence is an adult in good health. The rearrangement joins TRBV29-1 to TRBJ2-3; TRBD1 might be the D (5 bases). The CDR3 DNA follows: TGCAGCGCCAAGACAGACACAGATACGCAGTATTTT. Protein: CSAKTDTDTQYF.